This T cell receptor (beta chain) was captured in a study of CD4+ T cells in melanoma. CDR3 length: 16 amino acids. The V end was cut by 3 bases, the J end by 1 base, with 13 bases between. In germline, CDR1 is MGHDK, CDR2 SYGVNS. Turning to this clone: Its antigen is unknown.

Study results and limitations: A reported correlation linked neoantigen-specific CD4+ T cells to CD8+, macrophage and B cell function. Neoantigen-specific CD4+ T cells in melanoma reportedly had diverse differentiation states.

Assay: immunoSEQ multiplex PCR; the TCRdb copy retains only in-frame clones and omits some. The sample holds roughly 150,000 clones, around nine tenths seen once. This chain joins TRBV25-1 and TRBJ1-3; D unclear. This clonotype originated in a human donor with melanoma. The CDR3: CASSDESEGSGNTIYF. CDR3 coding DNA: TGTGCCAGCAGTGACGAGTCGGAGGGTTCTGGAAACACCATATATTTT.